This T cell receptor (beta chain) was captured by sequencing in a study of blood T cell repertoires in COVID-19. Study information: The origin of the acute and convalescent COVID-19 samples was the United States, Italy and Spain. The analysed material was cDNA or gDNA that came from T cells, B-cell-depleted T cells, or PBMCs.

The CDR3 sequence is 11 residues long. Trimming cost V 7 bases and J 5 bases, with 11 bases left between them. In germline, CDR1 is SQVTM, CDR2 ANQGSEA. Per the study methods: By means of reference gene primer amplification, nucleated cell counts were estimated. Only in-frame clones appear in the TCRdb table, and some are missing; sequencing was by immunoSEQ multiplex PCR. D and trimming were read from the DNA, whereas the V and J calls and clone size are those reported in that table. The data show fewer than 120,000 clones, around nine tenths seen once. The genes are TRBV29-1 and TRBJ1-1; no reliable D call. Sequencing was done on a sample of peripheral blood. The receptor was derived from a woman in her 50s with acute or convalescent COVID-19. CDR3 sequence reads: CSAALETEAFF. CDR3 in DNA: TGCAGCGCCGCATTGGAGACTGAAGCTTTCTTT.